This T cell receptor beta chain was sequenced in a study of OX40 agonist ivuxolimab in advanced cancers. The CDR3 contains 15 residues. V shed 4 bases, J shed 2 bases, and the junction held 0 bases outside the gene matches. Per germline, CDR1 SNHLY and CDR2 FYNNEI. TCRdb keeps only in-frame clones here, not all; method: immunoSEQ multiplex PCR. Among 100,000 to 150,000 clones listed, around 92% were seen once. This TCR derives from an adult with an advanced solid tumor such as melanoma, head and neck, liver or kidney cancer. This chain links TRBV2 with TRBJ2-1, with 12 positions matching TRBD2. This sample comprised CD4+ or CD8+ T cells sorted from blood, obtained in a trial of the OX40 agonist ivuxolimab. The CDR3 sequence: CASSGLAGAYNEQFF. CDR3 coding DNA: TGTGCCAGCAGTGGACTAGCGGGAGCCTACAATGAGCAGTTCTTC.